This T cell receptor (beta chain) was documented in a study of T cell responses to AZD1222 COVID-19 vaccine. The CDR3 length is 14 residues. Between the trimmed V and J ends, which lost 3 bases and 8 bases, there was a span of 16 bases. Germline V gene lookup returns CDR1 SGHTS and CDR2 YDEGEE. In regard to this clone: Its antigen remains unknown.

Study-level points and caveats: At 160-218 and 743-854, vaccine-associated CD4 TCRs were dominant, and they spanned spike.

TCRdb's copy holds only in-frame clones and misses some; the assay was immunoSEQ multiplex PCR. The repertoire consists of 150,000 or so clones, with around 92% occurring once and the leading ten covering approximately 3%. This clonotype was sampled from an adult in good health. This sequence joins TRBV5-8 and TRBJ2-3; unclear D gene. Source: peripheral blood, taken on day 0 of AZD1222 vaccination. The CDR3 DNA sequence: TGTGCCAGCAGCTCGGAACTCACGTTAGTTACGCAGTATTTT. Residues: CASSSELTLVTQYF.